A single sample gave rise to the 22 T cell receptor beta chains below, sequenced in a study of cytomegalovirus exposure and HLA in healthy donors. The PCR made use of 60 Vbeta and 13 Jbeta primers. Profiling relied on immunoSEQ multiplex PCR, and the TCRdb table lists in-frame clones only, not all of them. The data hold 110,000 or so clones, with over 80% observed a single time. The specimen sequenced was PBMCs. Receptors were obtained from a man aged 25 to 40 in good health and CMV-seropositive.

The rearrangement joins TRBV5-1 to TRBJ2-2; 8 bases match TRBD1. The V gene's germline CDR1 is SGHRS and CDR2 YFSETQ. V dropped 2 bases and J dropped 3; count of bases not matched to a gene: 9. The CDR3 is 17 residues long. The CDR3 sequence is CASSFGYVTGDTGELFF. CDR3 bases: TGCGCCAGCAGCTTCGGTTATGTGACAGGGGACACCGGGGAGCTGTTTTTT.

The sample holds a few counts of this clone. CDR3 sequence (DNA): TGTGCCAGCAGTGAAGCGCTTCCCAGGGTTGAAGCTTTCTTT. It translates to CASSEALPRVEAFF. The chain combines TRBV2 with TRBJ1-1; a weak D match, TRBD1 (5 bases). This CDR3 comprises 14 residues. In germline, CDR1 is SNHLY, CDR2 FYNNEI. V lost 0 bases to trimming and J lost 7 bases, with 12 bases between them.

DNA of the CDR3: TGTGCCAGCAGTTCTGTTAGCGGGGGGGCTGAAGATACGCAGTATTTT. This codes for CASSSVSGGAEDTQYF. The rearrangement uses TRBV2 and TRBJ2-3; TRBD2 matches at 11 bases. CDR3 length: 16 residues. Germline CDR1 reads SNHLY; CDR2 reads FYNNEI. Unmatched junction bases numbered 9, after V lost 5 bases and J lost 5 bases.

The V and J genes are TRBV6-1 and TRBJ2-5, with a tentative D call TRBD2 (5 bases). The germline V gene encodes CDR1 MNHNS and CDR2 SASEGT. The V end lost 1 base, the J end lost 5 bases, and 20 bases lay between the germline ends. This CDR3 contains 17 residues. CDR3 bases: TGTGCCAGCAGTGAAGGTGGGGTCCTTCGGGGTTGGGAGACCCAGTACTTC. This sequence encodes CASSEGGVLRGWETQYF.

This clone was counted once. The chain carries TRBV7-2 and TRBJ2-7; 9 nucleotides line up with TRBD1. The CDR3 loop spans 16 amino acids. Germline CDR1 SGHTA, CDR2 FQGNSA. V trimming: 6 bases; J trimming: 5 bases; junction bases outside the gene matches: 14. The CDR3 loop reads CASRPRTGVGGDEQYF. The CDR3, as DNA: TGTGCCAGCAGACCCAGGACAGGGGTTGGGGGGGACGAGCAGTACTTC.

V and J are TRBV11-2 and TRBJ1-2, with D maybe TRBD1 (6 bases). This CDR3 contains 12 residues. The germline V gene encodes CDR1 SGHAT and CDR2 FQNNGV. V lost 3 bases and J lost 9, with 11 bases in between. The CDR3 region is CASSLSGARYTF. The CDR3 nucleotides read TGTGCCAGCAGCTTGTCAGGGGCCCGCTACACCTTC.

The V and J genes are TRBV28 and TRBJ1-1; D may be TRBD1 (6 bases). V gave up 7 bases and J gave up 10 bases, with 25 bases separating them. The CDR3 runs 15 residues. Germline CDR1 and CDR2: MDHEN and SYDVKM. CDR3 in amino acids: CASNLQGGVLKGAFF. The CDR3 nucleotides are TGTGCCAGCAACCTACAGGGAGGGGTACTGAAGGGAGCTTTCTTT.

CDR3 DNA sequence: TGTGCCAGCTCACCAGGTGGGGCCGACTATGGCTACACCTTC. It specifies CASSPGGADYGYTF. The chain combines TRBV18 with TRBJ1-2; the D gene is possibly TRBD1 (5 bases). The germline V gene has CDR1 KGHSH and CDR2 LQKENI. The CDR3 spans 14 residues. Trimming left V 2 bases short and J 3 bases short, with 10 bases between.

The chain combines TRBV9 with TRBJ2-7, with D perhaps TRBD2 (7 bases). CDR3 length: 15 residues. Germline CDR1 and CDR2: SGDLS and YYNGEE. V lost 0 bases and J lost 6, with 16 bases in between. The CDR3 bases are TGTGCCAGCAGCGTAGAAGGGGGGGCCCTTACCGAGCAGTACTTC. Its translation is CASSVEGGALTEQYF.

The CDR3 sequence is CSVEDWTGGEVTGELFF. The CDR3 DNA reads TGCAGCGTTGAAGACTGGACGGGGGGAGAGGTCACCGGGGAGCTGTTTTTT. The rearrangement uses TRBV29-1 and TRBJ2-2; 7 bases match TRBD2. The V gene end was trimmed by 0 bases and the J gene end by 4 bases; junction bases not matched to a gene: 11. CDR1 SQVTM and CDR2 ANQGSEA come from the germline V gene. CDR3 size: 17 residues.

V and J are TRBV5-4 and TRBJ2-7; a weak D match, TRBD1 (6 bases). The germline V gene has CDR1 SGHNT and CDR2 YYREEE (reference sequence). V was clipped by 1 base and J by 5 bases, with 10 bases between them. The CDR3 loop spans 13 amino acids. CDR3 sequence: CASSLQGSHEQYF. Written as DNA, the CDR3 is TGTGCCAGCAGCTTGCAGGGGTCCCACGAGCAGTACTTC.

This sequence joins TRBV19 and TRBJ1-4; 7 nucleotides match TRBD1. The CDR3 sequence is 17 residues long. The V segment lost 5 bases and the J segment 0 bases; nucleotides outside the gene matches: 9. Germline V CDR1 and CDR2: LNHDA, SQIVND (reference sequence). In DNA, the CDR3 is TGTGCCAGTAGTGGCGGGCTAGGGACAGCAACTAATGAAAAACTGTTTTTT. This sequence encodes CASSGGLGTATNEKLFF.

The chain uses TRBV4-3 and TRBJ2-4; a weak D match, TRBD1 (6 bases). In germline, CDR1 is LGHNA, CDR2 YSLEER. V shed 3 bases and J shed 2 bases, with 14 bases lying between them. This CDR3 contains 16 residues. The CDR3 sequence: CASSQGVGGSKNIQYF. The CDR3 DNA sequence: TGCGCCAGCAGCCAGGGTGTAGGGGGTTCCAAAAACATTCAGTACTTC.

The rearrangement uses TRBV28 and TRBJ1-3; D unresolved. V lost 2 bases and J 3 bases, leaving 14 bases between the germline ends. The CDR3 has 16 amino acids. CDR1 and CDR2 (germline): MDHEN, SYDVKM. The CDR3 loop reads CASSLLAGNRGNTIYF. The CDR3 DNA is TGTGCCAGCAGTTTACTCGCGGGGAATCGTGGAAACACCATATATTTT.

The V and J genes are TRBV19 and TRBJ2-3; weak D call: TRBD1 (6 bases). Germline V gives CDR1 LNHDA, CDR2 SQIVND (reference sequence). The CDR3 runs 15 residues. V lost 5 bases, J lost 3 bases, and 15 bases lay in between. The CDR3: CASSQRQVGTDTQYF. Here the CDR3 DNA reads TGTGCCAGTAGTCAACGACAGGTCGGGACAGATACGCAGTATTTT.

The rearrangement joins TRBV2 to TRBJ2-1; 11 bases align to TRBD2. CDR3 length equals 15 residues. The germline V gene encodes CDR1 SNHLY and CDR2 FYNNEI. The J segment lost 10 bases and the V segment lost 6 bases, leaving 11 bases of the junction unmatched. The CDR3 protein is CASRDTSGGPGEQFF. The CDR3 nucleotides are TGTGCCAGCAGAGATACTAGCGGGGGTCCCGGGGAGCAGTTCTTC.

This chain links TRBV10-3 with TRBJ1-4; 9 bases align to TRBD1. Germline-derived CDR1 and CDR2 are ENHRY and SYGVKD. V was clipped by 2 bases and J by 8 bases; unmatched bases: 6. The CDR3 runs 15 residues. CDR3: CAISEPGQGSEKLFF. Written as DNA, the CDR3 is TGTGCCATCAGTGAGCCGGGACAGGGAAGCGAAAAACTGTTTTTT.

The chain couples TRBV7-6 to TRBJ2-1; the match to TRBD2 covers 9 bases. CDR1 SGHVS and CDR2 FNYEAQ come from the germline V gene. The CDR3 contains 14 residues. V dropped 2 bases and J dropped 9; count of bases not matched to a gene: 5. CDR3 sequence (DNA): TGTGCCAGCAGCTTAACGAGCGGGGGGTTTGAGCAGTTCTTC. Encoded protein: CASSLTSGGFEQFF. Based on the CDR3 plus reference TRBV7-6 and TRBJ2-1, the full variable domain is GAGVSQSPRYKVTKRGQDVALRCDPISGHVSLYWYRQALGQGPEFLTYFNYEAQQDKSGLPNDRFSAERPEGSISTLTIQRTEQRDSAMYRCASSLTSGGFEQFFGPGTRLTVL.

The V gene is TRBV27, the J gene TRBJ1-3; 7 bases agree with TRBD1. The length of the CDR3 is 16 residues. Germline V CDR1 and CDR2: MNHEY, SMNVEV (reference sequence). The V and J ends lost 5 bases and 4 bases, in that order; junction bases with no gene match: 11. Written as DNA, the CDR3 is TGTGCCAGCAGTAAGACAGGGCTGCAGTTGGGAAACACCATATATTTT. It yields the protein CASSKTGLQLGNTIYF.

This rearrangement joins TRBV7-9 to TRBJ2-3, with 8 positions matching TRBD2. V lost 1 base and J lost 12; bases outside the gene matches: 12. Germline assignment: CDR1 SEHNR and CDR2 FQNEAQ (reference sequence). The CDR3 length is 15 residues. The CDR3 here is CASSLVSGGPPPQYF. The CDR3 DNA sequence: TGTGCCAGCAGCTTAGTGTCGGGGGGGCCTCCCCCACAGTATTTT.

This chain uses TRBV7-9 with TRBJ2-7; 9 positions match TRBD1. The CDR3 is made up of 16 amino acids. V dropped 0 bases and J dropped 5; count of bases not matched to a gene: 8. Germline lookup yields CDR1 SEHNR and CDR2 FQNEAQ (reference sequence). The CDR3 DNA reads TGTGCCAGCAGCTTAGCGCCGGGACAGGGAATTGACGAGCAGTACTTC. Residues: CASSLAPGQGIDEQYF.

Comments on this clone: One junction end disagrees with the germline gene, perhaps due to a read error. The V call is TRBV7-7, the J call TRBJ1-3; possibly TRBD1 for D (6 bases). In germline, CDR1 is SSHAT, CDR2 FNYEAQ (reference sequence). The CDR3 totals 15 residues. In nucleotides, the CDR3 is TGTGCTAGCAGCTTAGCGGGGGCGCCCGGAAACACCATATATTTT. It yields the protein CASSLAGAPGNTIYF.